This T cell receptor beta chain came from a study of blood T cell repertoires in COVID-19. Here immunoSEQ multiplex PCR was the method, and the copy in TCRdb shows in-frame clones only, minus some. The sample lists about 73,000 clones, roughly four fifths seen once, with about 3.8% in the top ten. The source of this sequence is an older woman with acute or convalescent COVID-19. Sample: peripheral blood.

CDR3 residues: CASSLTSGTGVPGANVLTF. CDR3 in DNA: TGTGCCAGCAGCTTAACCAGCGGGACCGGGGTACCTGGGGCCAACGTCCTGACTTTC. The rearrangement uses TRBV11-2 and TRBJ2-6; 7 nucleotides match TRBD2. The CDR3 spans 19 residues. V lost 2 bases and J lost 2; bases outside the gene matches: 12. Germline V lookup: CDR1 SGHAT, CDR2 FQNNGV.